This entry concerns a single T cell receptor beta chain. This clonotype was recorded many times. Per-base qualities were not stored, and no clone one base away is much larger. The sample's treatment or condition, from its label and the paper: live attenuated yellow fever vaccine strain. PBMCs were isolated from peripheral blood using a standard Ficoll-Paque protocol. Epitope-specific CD8 T cells were sorted with a dextramer loaded with the yellow fever NS4B epitope peptide, and anti-CD3 and anti-CD8 staining was applied. TriZol was used to extract RNA from bulk PBMCs, CD4 and CD8 fractions, and dextramer-positive and dextramer-negative fractions. This sample was taken from a study of T cells after yellow fever vaccination (dated 2019 in TCRdb). For the study in its entirety: The SMART-Seq v4 Ultra Low Input RNA kit was used to prepare libraries from fractions with low cell numbers. Bulk TCR alpha and beta repertoires were sequenced longitudinally to track T-cell clones before and after primary and booster YFV17D yellow fever vaccination. The cohort comprised two healthy male donors, one aged 18 to 29 and one aged 30 to 39 years. Blood samples were taken at several timepoints before and after primary and secondary immunization, and bulk PBMC replicates and cell subsets were isolated. Results the study describes overall, beyond this receptor: A small share of clonotypes was detected in both CD4 and CD8 compartments, with the overlap likely arising from convergent recombination. Compared with the primary T-cell response, the secondary T-cell response was weaker but faster, peaking on day 5 rather than day 15. Because only a couple of donors were included in the study, the extent to which the findings can be generalized is limited. Most clones expanded after primary vaccination were re-detected after the booster (almost 97% of CD4 and around 88% of CD8), suggesting broad memory maintenance. Computational filtering was needed because FACS-sorted repertoires could contain abundant contaminating clonotypes from the bulk population.

TCR cDNA was made using 5'RACE template switching, a step that added a universal primer site and unique molecular identifiers. Priming for cDNA synthesis came from both the TCR alpha and TCR beta constant segments. Libraries were amplified in two PCR steps, with sample barcodes and sequencing adapters added in the second step. Sequencing of libraries was done on Illumina HiSeq 2500 (2x100 bp) or NovaSeq (2x150 bp). In the source study's methods: Demultiplexing of reads and collapsing into UMI consensus sequences were performed with MIGEC, and V(D)J alignment was carried out with MiXCR. Vaccine-responding clonotypes were defined with edgeR using replicate PBMC samples, requiring FDR below 0.01 and a log2 fold change above 5 up to day 15. Each bulk clonotype received a CD4 or CD8 identity based on whether the sequenced CD4 or CD8 repertoire contained that clonotype at higher abundance. NS4B-specific clonotypes were defined as those at least 10-fold enriched in dextramer-positive over dextramer-negative fractions; CD4-biased clonotypes were excluded. TCRdb reprocessing: public reads trimmed at Q25 with fastp, clones called with MiXCR, in-frame beta chains kept. Every distinct CDR3 protein forms one entry, paired with its most common genes and DNA. TCRdb, rather than the study authors, made the V and J calls. The sample data list roughly 45,000 distinct CDR3 sequences, and 6.5% to 8.5% of these were observed just once. Around 16% of the sample lies in the top ten.

The germline V gene gives CDR1 as MDHEN and CDR2 as SYDVKM. The CDR3, from cysteine to phenylalanine, totals 13 residues. The CDR3 DNA has 39 bases and is translated from base 1. V is clipped by 5 bases and J by 8 bases, and the sequence between their germline boundaries is 13 bases long. This sequence was found in a man aged 25-45 years who received the YFV17D yellow fever vaccine. The rearrangement joined TRBV28 to TRBJ2-4; the D segment could be TRBD1, given 6 matching bases. The sample was CD8+ T cells not binding an NS4B(214-222) dextramer, sorted from PBMCs, taken 45 days after the yellow fever booster vaccination. This specimen's cell subset or site label, per the study, means: NS4B epitope dextramer-negative CD8 T cells. The bases are TGTGCCAGCAGTCGCAGGGGTTGGGACATTCAGTACTTC. Its translation is CASSRRGWDIQYF.